This T cell receptor beta chain was captured in a study of blood T cell repertoires in COVID-19. Turning to the study itself: Acute and convalescent COVID-19 samples came from the United States, Italy and Spain.

Germline V gives CDR1 MDHEN, CDR2 SYDVKM. Trimming took 3 bases from V and 3 from J; bases not matched to a gene: 24. CDR3 length equals 23 residues. Repertoires were generated with immunoSEQ multiplex PCR, while TCRdb's copy carries only in-frame clones and drops some. The table includes around 37,000 clones, approximately 90% detected once. This rearrangement joins TRBV28 to TRBJ2-7; 15 nucleotides match TRBD2. The source is a man between 45 and 60 years old with active or convalescent COVID-19. The sequenced sample was peripheral blood. The chain's CDR3 is CASSFDLPPSGLAGGRGDYEQYF. CDR3 in DNA: TGTGCCAGCAGTTTCGACCTCCCCCCATCGGGACTAGCGGGAGGTAGAGGGGACTACGAGCAGTACTTC.